Listed here are 29 T cell receptor beta chains from one sample, sequenced in a study of blood T cell repertoires in COVID-19. Only in-frame clones appear in the TCRdb table, and some are missing; sequencing was by immunoSEQ multiplex PCR. The sample records approximately 300,000 clones, over 75% being singletons. The material sequenced was PBMCs or T cells enriched from blood (not recorded which). The receptors come from a woman in her late teens or twenties who had recovered from COVID-19.

The rearrangement joins TRBV30 to TRBJ1-6, with D perhaps matching TRBD1 (5 bases). Trimming pared 5 bases from V and 8 bases from J, leaving 10 bases between. Looked up from germline, CDR1 is GTSNPN and CDR2 is SVGIG (reference sequence). This CDR3 spans 12 amino acids. The CDR3 protein is CAWGGRDSPLHF. CDR3 nucleotide sequence: TGTGCCTGGGGAGGCAGGGATTCACCCCTCCACTTT. Full variable domain (rest looked up from reference TRBV30 and TRBJ1-6): SQTIHQWPATLVQPVGSPLSLECTVEGTSNPNLYWYRQAAGRGLQLLFYSVGIGQISSEVPQNLSASRPQDRQFILSSKKLLLSDSGFYLCAWGGRDSPLHFGNGTRLTVT.

The chain couples TRBV30 to TRBJ1-2; 8 nucleotides align to TRBD1. V lost 4 bases to trimming and J lost 4 bases; unmatched junction nucleotides: 5. The CDR3 sequence is 13 residues long. Per the germline V gene, CDR1 is GTSNPN and CDR2 is SVGIG (reference sequence). The CDR3 region has the DNA TGTGCCTGGACTCCACAGGGGGGCTATGGCTACACCTTC. This sequence encodes CAWTPQGGYGYTF.

V gene TRBV3-1 (or the pseudogene TRBV3-2) combines with J gene TRBJ2-5; D might be TRBD1 (7 bases). CDR3 length: 20 amino acids. The germline CDR1 and CDR2 sequences are LGHDT and YNNKEL (reference sequence). Trimming took 1 base from V and 9 from J, leaving 33 bases between them. CDR3 sequence: CASSQVRGGQSGAVFKAQYF. CDR3 nucleotides: TGTGCCAGCAGCCAAGTCCGTGGGGGACAGTCGGGGGCAGTGTTTAAGGCCCAGTACTTC.

The rearrangement joins TRBV24-1 to TRBJ1-1; 7 nucleotides match TRBD1. Unmatched junction bases numbered 7, after V lost 10 bases and J lost 0 bases. The germline V gene encodes CDR1 KGHDR and CDR2 SFDVKD. The CDR3 sequence is 14 residues long. The CDR3 here is CATQGRSMNTEAFF. The CDR3 DNA reads TGTGCCACACAGGGGAGGTCGATGAACACTGAAGCTTTCTTT.

The genes are TRBV7-9 and TRBJ1-2; no clear D gene. This CDR3 region has 14 residues. Germline-derived CDR1 and CDR2 are SEHNR and FQNEAQ (reference sequence). V lost 1 base, J lost 1 base, and 7 bases lay in between. In nucleotides, the CDR3 is TGTGCCAGCAGCTTAGAACAGATTAACTATGGCTACACCTTC. As protein: CASSLEQINYGYTF.

V and J are TRBV30 and TRBJ1-1; D is undetermined. The CDR3 loop spans 12 amino acids. CDR1 and CDR2 from the germline V gene are GTSNPN and SVGIG (reference sequence). Trimming pared 1 base from V and 7 bases from J, leaving 10 bases between. The CDR3 loop is CAWSGGFNEAFF. The CDR3, as DNA: TGTGCCTGGAGTGGAGGGTTTAATGAAGCTTTCTTT.

The genes are TRBV5-1 and TRBJ1-2; possibly TRBD1 for D (5 bases). V lost 5 bases to trimming and J lost 10 bases, with 24 bases between them. The CDR3 extends over 15 amino acids. Germline V gives CDR1 SGHRS, CDR2 YFSETQ. DNA of the CDR3: TGCGCCAGCAGGCCCCGACCTGGGACTCCGGGCCTCTACACCTTC. This gives the protein CASRPRPGTPGLYTF.

This clone was recorded only once. The chain joins TRBV19 to TRBJ1-3, with D possibly matching TRBD1 (5 bases). The CDR3 loop spans 15 amino acids. Germline CDR1 LNHDA, CDR2 SQIVND (reference sequence). V was clipped by 5 bases and J by 4 bases, with 15 bases between them. The CDR3 DNA is TGTGCCAGTAGTGGCGAAAGGGGATGGGGAAACACCATATATTTT. It is translated as CASSGERGWGNTIYF.

V gene TRBV6-5 combines with J gene TRBJ1-2; D remains ambiguous. CDR3 length equals 14 residues. Trimming removed 0 bases at V and 5 bases at J, with 10 bases between. CDR1 and CDR2 from the germline V gene are MNHEY and SVGAGI. The CDR3 DNA sequence: TGTGCCAGCAGTTACTCGAGTGTCGGGTATGGCTACACCTTC. As protein: CASSYSSVGYGYTF.

This rearrangement joins TRBV30 to TRBJ1-6; 8 bases fit TRBD1. CDR3 length: 14 amino acids. J was trimmed by 7 bases and V by 3 bases; bases with no gene match: 5. Germline assignment: CDR1 GTSNPN and CDR2 SVGIG (reference sequence). DNA of the CDR3: TGTGCCTGGAGGACCAGGGGGCCGAATTCACCCCTCCACTTT. Protein: CAWRTRGPNSPLHF.

This clone was counted between two and nine times. V and J are TRBV28 and TRBJ1-4; D ambiguous. V gave up 5 bases and J gave up 7 bases, with 11 bases separating them. CDR3 size: 13 residues. CDR1 MDHEN and CDR2 SYDVKM come from the germline V gene. CDR3: CASSPGMGEKLFF. CDR3 bases: TGTGCCAGCAGTCCGGGGATGGGTGAAAAACTGTTTTTT.

V and J are TRBV5-5 and TRBJ1-2; the D is unclear. CDR3 length: 15 residues. The germline V and J ends were trimmed by 0 bases and 1 base, with 10 bases remaining between them. The germline CDR1 and CDR2 sequences are SGHKS and YYEKEE (reference sequence). CDR3 coding DNA: TGTGCCAGCAGCTTGGCCCCGACAAATAACTATGGCTACACCTTC. Translated: CASSLAPTNNYGYTF.

The CDR3 sequence is CASSALMIGTANYGYTF. CDR3 in DNA: TGTGCCAGCAGCGCGCTGATGATTGGGACAGCTAACTATGGCTACACCTTC. The V call is TRBV9, the J call TRBJ1-2; 7 nucleotides agree with TRBD1. CDR1 and CDR2 (germline): SGDLS, YYNGEE. The V gene end was trimmed by 3 bases and the J gene end by 0 bases; junction bases not matched to a gene: 11. The CDR3 extends over 17 amino acids.

This clone was counted a single time. This rearrangement joins TRBV6-1 to TRBJ1-1; 7 nucleotides match TRBD1. The length of the CDR3 is 13 residues. Germline V CDR1 and CDR2: MNHNS, SASEGT. With V trimmed by 2 bases and J by 6 bases, 3 bases remained unmatched. The DNA for the CDR3 is TGTGCCAGCAGTGAAAACAGGGGTCCTGAAGCTTTCTTT. Translation gives CASSENRGPEAFF.

The rearrangement links TRBV15 to TRBJ1-1; D perhaps matches TRBD1 (5 bases). Trimming removed 3 bases at V and 4 bases at J, with 21 bases between. CDR3 size: 17 residues. CDR1 LNHNV and CDR2 YYDKDF come from the germline V gene (reference sequence). The CDR3: CATSSTTSGLGGTEAFF. The CDR3 coding sequence is TGTGCCACCAGCAGTACCACTAGTGGACTGGGGGGCACTGAAGCTTTCTTT.

CDR3 nucleotide sequence: TGTGCCAGCAGCCAAGAAGGAGGACCCCTAAATGCTTTCTTT. Residues: CASSQEGGPLNAFF. This sequence joins TRBV3-1 (or the pseudogene TRBV3-2) and TRBJ1-1; D unclear. The length of the CDR3 is 14 residues. CDR1 and CDR2 (germline): LGHDT, YNNKEL (reference sequence). The V end lost 0 bases, the J end lost 11 bases, and 16 bases lay between the germline ends.

The CDR3 loop is CASSDTSGRRSEQYF. DNA of the CDR3: TGTGCCAGCAGCGATACTAGCGGGAGGAGGAGCGAGCAGTACTTC. The V gene is TRBV3-1 (or the pseudogene TRBV3-2), the J gene TRBJ2-7; TRBD2 matches at 12 bases. The J segment lost 6 bases and the V segment lost 5 bases, leaving 8 bases of the junction unmatched. CDR3 length: 15 residues. Germline V lookup: CDR1 LGHDT, CDR2 YNNKEL (reference sequence).

The chain couples TRBV6-5 to TRBJ2-7; 8 bases are a match to TRBD2. CDR1 is MNHEY and CDR2 is SVGAGI in the germline V gene. J gave up 0 bases and V 2 bases, and 6 bases lay outside the gene matches. This CDR3 contains 16 residues. CDR3 nucleotide sequence: TGTGCCAGCAGTTACCAAAGCGGGAGCAGCTCCTACGAGCAGTACTTC. This sequence encodes CASSYQSGSSSYEQYF.

V gene TRBV6-5 combines with J gene TRBJ1-1; TRBD1 might be the D (6 bases). The germline gives CDR1 MNHEY, CDR2 SVGAGI. Trimming stripped 2 bases from V and 5 bases from J, with 15 bases between. This CDR3 has 15 amino acids. DNA of the CDR3: TGTGCCAGCAGTTACAGTTGGGGAGGGGGGACTGAAGCTTTCTTT. Translating it yields CASSYSWGGGTEAFF.

The chain is built from TRBV5-1 and TRBJ2-2; tentative D call: TRBD1 (6 bases). CDR1 SGHRS and CDR2 YFSETQ come from the germline V gene. With 4 bases removed from V and 0 bases from J, the gap between germline ends came to 10 bases. CDR3 length equals 15 residues. This CDR3 is CASSIQGTNTGELFF. The CDR3 DNA is TGCGCCAGCAGCATACAGGGTACGAACACCGGGGAGCTGTTTTTT.

The chain couples TRBV30 to TRBJ2-5; TRBD2 aligns across 15 bases. The trim removed 4 bases at V and 0 bases at J, leaving 12 bases unmatched. The CDR3 consists of 19 residues. The germline V gene has CDR1 GTSNPN and CDR2 SVGIG (reference sequence). CDR3 in amino acids: CAWNKLRTSGGAYQETQYF. The DNA for the CDR3 is TGTGCCTGGAATAAACTTAGGACTAGCGGGGGGGCTTACCAAGAGACCCAGTACTTC.

The chain links TRBV12-5 to TRBJ1-5; a possible D gene is TRBD1 (5 bases). Per germline, CDR1 LGHNT and CDR2 FRNRAP. V dropped 2 bases and J dropped 6 bases, with 11 bases sitting between them. The CDR3 loop spans 14 amino acids. CDR3 amino acids: CASGLSTGGQPQHF. CDR3 nucleotides: TGTGCTAGTGGTTTGTCTACGGGGGGTCAGCCCCAGCATTTT. Complete variable domain (other parts from reference TRBV12-5 and TRBJ1-5): DARVTQTPRHKVTEMGQEVTMRCQPILGHNTVFWYRQTMMQGLELLAYFRNRAPLDDSGMPKDRFSAEMPDATLATLKIQPSEPRDSAVYFCASGLSTGGQPQHFGDGTRLSIL.

The J gene is TRBJ1-5, the V gene TRBV2; 7 bases are a match to TRBD1. The CDR3 covers 15 residues. The germline gives CDR1 SNHLY, CDR2 FYNNEI. J lost 3 bases, V lost 4 bases, and 6 bases had no gene match. CDR3 in DNA: TGTGCCAGCAGTGGTGACAGGGCCTACAATCAGCCCCAGCATTTT. It yields the protein CASSGDRAYNQPQHF.

The gene calls are TRBV19 and TRBJ2-1, with no clear D. Germline CDR1 is LNHDA and CDR2 is SQIVND (reference sequence). The CDR3 contains 13 residues. V was clipped by 3 bases and J by 2 bases, with 5 bases between them. The CDR3 sequence: CASSIGAYNEQFF. Here the CDR3 DNA reads TGTGCCAGTAGTATCGGAGCCTACAATGAGCAGTTCTTC.

This sequence joins TRBV5-6 and TRBJ1-6; 9 nucleotides line up with TRBD1. The germline CDR1 and CDR2 sequences are SGHDT and YYEEEE. The CDR3 consists of 14 residues. The V and J ends lost 4 bases and 8 bases, in that order; junction bases with no gene match: 4. CDR3: CASSPGQGYSPLHF. DNA for the CDR3: TGTGCCAGCAGCCCGGGACAGGGATATTCACCCCTCCACTTT.

The chain combines TRBV2 with TRBJ2-7, with 9 bases that match TRBD1. J was trimmed by 2 bases and V by 5 bases; bases with no gene match: 7. The CDR3 covers 15 residues. Germline V gene sequence: CDR1 SNHLY, CDR2 FYNNEI. The CDR3 coding sequence is TGTGCCAGCAGTCCCCCCCGGACAGGGGCCTACGAGCAGTACTTC. Protein: CASSPPRTGAYEQYF.

The rearrangement links TRBV4-1 to TRBJ1-1; maybe TRBD1 (6 bases). The CDR3 contains 18 residues. Trimming removed 6 bases from V and 0 bases from J, with 23 bases in between. CDR1 MGHRA and CDR2 YSYEKL come from the germline V gene. The CDR3 sequence: CASRQTGRLFQVNTEAFF. The DNA of the CDR3 is TGCGCCAGCAGACAAACAGGGCGTTTATTTCAGGTGAACACTGAAGCTTTCTTT.

The rearrangement links TRBV28 to TRBJ2-7, with TRBD2 matching 11 bases. Germline CDR1 and CDR2: MDHEN and SYDVKM. With V trimmed by 6 bases and J by 4 bases, 5 bases remained unmatched. The CDR3 covers 14 residues. The CDR3 sequence: CASRTSGRVYEQYF. Written as DNA, the CDR3 is TGTGCCAGCAGAACTAGCGGGAGAGTGTACGAGCAGTACTTC.

The chain has TRBV7-9 and TRBJ1-3, with D unresolved. The V gene lost 4 bases and the J gene lost 4 bases, with 11 bases spanning the gap. Germline V gives CDR1 SEHNR, CDR2 FQNEAQ (reference sequence). The CDR3 runs to 14 residues. The chain's CDR3 is CASSSRVKGNTIYF. In nucleotides, the CDR3 is TGTGCCAGCAGCTCCCGAGTGAAGGGAAACACCATATATTTT.